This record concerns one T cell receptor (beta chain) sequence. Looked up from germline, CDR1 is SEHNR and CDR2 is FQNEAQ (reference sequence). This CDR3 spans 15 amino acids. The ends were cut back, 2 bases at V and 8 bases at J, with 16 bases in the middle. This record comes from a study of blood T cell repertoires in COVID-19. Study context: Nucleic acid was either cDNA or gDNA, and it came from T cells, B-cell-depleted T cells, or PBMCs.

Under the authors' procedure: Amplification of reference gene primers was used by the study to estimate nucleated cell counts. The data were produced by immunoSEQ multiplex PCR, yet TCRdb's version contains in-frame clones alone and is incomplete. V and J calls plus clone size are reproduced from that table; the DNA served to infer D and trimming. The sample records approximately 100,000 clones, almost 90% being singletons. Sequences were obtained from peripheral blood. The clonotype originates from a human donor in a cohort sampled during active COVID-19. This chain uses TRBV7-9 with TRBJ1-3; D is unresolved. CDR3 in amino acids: CASSLWIEQFDTIYF. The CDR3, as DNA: TGTGCCAGCAGCTTATGGATCGAACAGTTTGACACCATATATTTT.